Here is one T cell receptor (beta chain) with its context. Assay: immunoSEQ multiplex PCR; the TCRdb copy retains only in-frame clones and omits some. Found here are under 200,000 clones, 70% to 90% of them singletons; the top ten hold roughly 9.8%. After removal of 5 bases from V and 6 bases from J, the junction contained 11 bases not matched to a gene. The CDR3 spans 15 residues. Germline CDR1 and CDR2: SGHTA and FQGNSA. These data belong to a study of blood T cell repertoires in COVID-19. The sequencing input was peripheral blood. The sequence was obtained from a woman of 80 years or more with acute or convalescent COVID-19. The chain couples TRBV7-2 to TRBJ2-3; the match to TRBD2 covers 7 bases. In nucleotides, the CDR3 is TGTGCCAGCAGCCCATTAGCGGGCCTGACGGATACGCAGTATTTT. It codes for CASSPLAGLTDTQYF. Full variable domain (missing parts from reference TRBV7-2 and TRBJ2-3): GAGVSQSPSNKVTEKGKDVELRCDPISGHTALYWYRQSLGQGLEFLIYFQGNSAPDKSGLPSDRFSAERTGGSVSTLTIQRTQQEDSAVYLCASSPLAGLTDTQYFGPGTRLTVL.